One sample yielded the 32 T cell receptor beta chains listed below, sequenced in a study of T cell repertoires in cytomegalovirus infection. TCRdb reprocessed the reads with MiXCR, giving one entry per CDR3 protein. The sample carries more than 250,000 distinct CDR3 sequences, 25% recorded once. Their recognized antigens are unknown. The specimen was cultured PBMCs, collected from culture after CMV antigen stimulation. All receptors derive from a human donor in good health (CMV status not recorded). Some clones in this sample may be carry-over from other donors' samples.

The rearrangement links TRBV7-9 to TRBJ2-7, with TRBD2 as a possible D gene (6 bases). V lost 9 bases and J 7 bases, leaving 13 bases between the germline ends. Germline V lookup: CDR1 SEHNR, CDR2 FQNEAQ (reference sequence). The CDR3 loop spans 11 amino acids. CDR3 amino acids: CASLGGEEQYV. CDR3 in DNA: TGTGCCAGTTTGGGGGGAGAAGAGCAGTACGTC.

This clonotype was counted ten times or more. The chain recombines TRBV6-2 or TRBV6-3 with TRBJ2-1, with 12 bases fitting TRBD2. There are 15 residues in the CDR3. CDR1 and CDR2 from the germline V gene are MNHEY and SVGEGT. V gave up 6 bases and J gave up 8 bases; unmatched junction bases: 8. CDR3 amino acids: CASSKLAGGGYEQFF. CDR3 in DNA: TGTGCCAGCAGCAAACTAGCGGGAGGAGGGTATGAGCAGTTCTTC.

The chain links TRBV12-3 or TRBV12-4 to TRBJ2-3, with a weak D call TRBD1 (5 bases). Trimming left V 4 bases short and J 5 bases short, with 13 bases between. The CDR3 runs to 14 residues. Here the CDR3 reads CASSSTGREDTQYF. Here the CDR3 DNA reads TGTGCCAGCAGTTCTACCGGCAGGGAAGATACGCAGTATTTT.

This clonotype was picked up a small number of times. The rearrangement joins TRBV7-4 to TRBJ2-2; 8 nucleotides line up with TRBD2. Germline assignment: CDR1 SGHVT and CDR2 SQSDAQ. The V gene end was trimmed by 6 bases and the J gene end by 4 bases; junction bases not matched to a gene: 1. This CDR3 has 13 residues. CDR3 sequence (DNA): TGTGCCAGCAGTACTAGCGGCACCGGGGAGCTGTTTTTT. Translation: CASSTSGTGELFF.

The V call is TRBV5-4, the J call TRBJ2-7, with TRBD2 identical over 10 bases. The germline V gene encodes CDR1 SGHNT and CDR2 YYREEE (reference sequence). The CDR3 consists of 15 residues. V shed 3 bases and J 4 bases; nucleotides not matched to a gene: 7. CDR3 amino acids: CASSSPSGSNYEQYF. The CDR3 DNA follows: TGTGCCAGCAGCTCGCCTAGCGGGAGCAATTACGAGCAGTACTTC.

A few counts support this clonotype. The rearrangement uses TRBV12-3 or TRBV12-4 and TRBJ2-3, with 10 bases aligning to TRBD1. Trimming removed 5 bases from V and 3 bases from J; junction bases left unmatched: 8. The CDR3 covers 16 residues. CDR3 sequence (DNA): TGTGCCAGCAGTCCGACAGGGGGCAGGGGGACAGATACGCAGTATTTT. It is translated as CASSPTGGRGTDTQYF.

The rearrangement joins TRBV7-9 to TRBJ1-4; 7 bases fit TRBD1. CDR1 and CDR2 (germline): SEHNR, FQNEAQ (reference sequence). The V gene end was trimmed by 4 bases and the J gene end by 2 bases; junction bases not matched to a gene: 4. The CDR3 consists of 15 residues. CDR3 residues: CASSSRQGTNEKLFF. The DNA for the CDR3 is TGTGCCAGCAGCTCCCGACAGGGTACTAATGAAAAACTGTTTTTT.

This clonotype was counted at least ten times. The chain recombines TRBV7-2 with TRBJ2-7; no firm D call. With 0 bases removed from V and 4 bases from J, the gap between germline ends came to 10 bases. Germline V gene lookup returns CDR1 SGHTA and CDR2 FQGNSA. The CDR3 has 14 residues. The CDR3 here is CASSLAPAGYEQYF. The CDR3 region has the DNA TGTGCCAGCAGCTTAGCGCCAGCCGGGTACGAGCAGTACTTC. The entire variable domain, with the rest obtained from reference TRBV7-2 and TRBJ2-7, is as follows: GAGVSQSPSNKVTEKGKDVELRCDPISGHTALYWYRQSLGQGLEFLIYFQGNSAPDKSGLPSDRFSAERTGGSVSTLTIQRTQQEDSAVYLCASSLAPAGYEQYFGPGTRLTVT.

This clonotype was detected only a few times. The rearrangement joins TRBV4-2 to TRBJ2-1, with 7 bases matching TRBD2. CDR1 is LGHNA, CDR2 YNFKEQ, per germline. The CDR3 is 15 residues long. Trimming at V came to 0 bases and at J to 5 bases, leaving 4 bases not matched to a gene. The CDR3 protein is CASSQEQRDDNEQFF. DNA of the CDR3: TGTGCCAGCAGCCAAGAACAGCGGGACGACAATGAGCAGTTCTTC.

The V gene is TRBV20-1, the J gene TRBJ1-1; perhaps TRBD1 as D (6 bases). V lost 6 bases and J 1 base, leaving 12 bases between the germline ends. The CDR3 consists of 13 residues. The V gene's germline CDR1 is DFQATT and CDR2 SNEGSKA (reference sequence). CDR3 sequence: CSARQDANTEAFF. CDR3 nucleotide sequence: TGCAGTGCCCGACAGGACGCGAACACTGAAGCTTTCTTT.

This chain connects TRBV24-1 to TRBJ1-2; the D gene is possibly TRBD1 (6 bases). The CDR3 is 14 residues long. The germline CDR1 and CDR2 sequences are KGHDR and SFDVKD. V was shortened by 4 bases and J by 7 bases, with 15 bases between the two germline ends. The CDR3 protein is CATSDPDSLLGYTF. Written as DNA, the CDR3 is TGTGCCACCAGTGACCCGGACAGTCTCCTTGGCTACACCTTC.

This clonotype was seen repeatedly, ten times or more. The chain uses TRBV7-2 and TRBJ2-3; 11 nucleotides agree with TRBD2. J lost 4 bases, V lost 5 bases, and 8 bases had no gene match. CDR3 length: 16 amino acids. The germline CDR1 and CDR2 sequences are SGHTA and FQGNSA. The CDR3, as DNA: TGTGCCAGCAGCATTACTAGCGGGAGAGGAGCAGATACGCAGTATTTT. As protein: CASSITSGRGADTQYF.

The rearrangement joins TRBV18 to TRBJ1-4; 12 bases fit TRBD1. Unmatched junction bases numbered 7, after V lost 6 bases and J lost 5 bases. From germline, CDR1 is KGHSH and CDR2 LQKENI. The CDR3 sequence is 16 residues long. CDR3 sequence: CASSPGTGGRNEKLFF. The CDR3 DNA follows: TGTGCCAGCTCCCCCGGGACAGGGGGCCGAAATGAAAAACTGTTTTTT.

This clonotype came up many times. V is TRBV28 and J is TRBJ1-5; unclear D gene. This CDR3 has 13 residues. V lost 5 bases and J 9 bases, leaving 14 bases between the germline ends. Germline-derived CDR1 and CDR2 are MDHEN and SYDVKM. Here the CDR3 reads CASSPDRRGPQHF. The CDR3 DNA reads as TGTGCCAGCAGTCCAGACCGACGGGGGCCCCAGCATTTT.

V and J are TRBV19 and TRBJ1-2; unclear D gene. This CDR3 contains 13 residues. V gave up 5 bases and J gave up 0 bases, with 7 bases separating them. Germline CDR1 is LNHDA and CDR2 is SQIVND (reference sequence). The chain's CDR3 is CASSHSTNYGYTF. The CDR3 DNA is TGTGCCAGTAGTCATTCAACTAACTATGGCTACACCTTC.

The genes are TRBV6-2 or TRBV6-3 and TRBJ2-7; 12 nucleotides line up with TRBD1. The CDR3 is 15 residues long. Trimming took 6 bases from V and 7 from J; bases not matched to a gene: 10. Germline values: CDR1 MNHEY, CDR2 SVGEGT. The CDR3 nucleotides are TGTGCCAGCAGAACGGGACAGGGGGCCTTCGGGGAGCAGTACGTC. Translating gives CASRTGQGAFGEQYV.

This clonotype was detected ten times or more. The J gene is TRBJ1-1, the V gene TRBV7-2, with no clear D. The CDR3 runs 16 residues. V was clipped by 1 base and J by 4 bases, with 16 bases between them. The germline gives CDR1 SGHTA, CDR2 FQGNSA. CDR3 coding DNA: TGTGCCAGCAGCTTAGGCCGCATATTCGGGATCACTGAAGCTTTCTTT. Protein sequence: CASSLGRIFGITEAFF.

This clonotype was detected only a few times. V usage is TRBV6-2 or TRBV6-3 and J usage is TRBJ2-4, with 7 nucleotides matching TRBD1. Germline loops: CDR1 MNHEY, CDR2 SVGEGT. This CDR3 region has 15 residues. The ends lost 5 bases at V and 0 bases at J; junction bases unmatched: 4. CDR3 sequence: CASSRDRLAKNIQYF. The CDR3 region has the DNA TGTGCCAGCAGTCGGGACAGACTAGCCAAAAACATTCAGTACTTC.

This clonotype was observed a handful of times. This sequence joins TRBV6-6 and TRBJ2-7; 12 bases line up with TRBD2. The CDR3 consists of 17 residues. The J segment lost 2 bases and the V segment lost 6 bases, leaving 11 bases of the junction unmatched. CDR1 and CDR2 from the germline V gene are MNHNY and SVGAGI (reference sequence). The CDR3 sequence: CASSYIRTSGKPYEQYF. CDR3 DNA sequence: TGTGCCAGCAGCTATATTCGGACTAGCGGGAAGCCCTACGAGCAGTACTTC.

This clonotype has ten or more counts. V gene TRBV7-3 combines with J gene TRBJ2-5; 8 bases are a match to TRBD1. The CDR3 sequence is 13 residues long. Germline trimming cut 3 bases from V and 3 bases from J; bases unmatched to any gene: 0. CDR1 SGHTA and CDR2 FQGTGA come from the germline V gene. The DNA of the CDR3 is TGTGCCAGCAGCTTGACAGGGGAAGAGACCCAGTACTTC. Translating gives CASSLTGEETQYF.

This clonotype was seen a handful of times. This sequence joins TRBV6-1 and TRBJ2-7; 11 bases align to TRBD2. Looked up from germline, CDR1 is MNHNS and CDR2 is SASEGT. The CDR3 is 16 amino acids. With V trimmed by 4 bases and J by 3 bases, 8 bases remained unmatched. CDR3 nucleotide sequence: TGTGCCAGCAGTGCGAGGAGACTAGCGGGGCTCTACGAGCAGTACGTC. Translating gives CASSARRLAGLYEQYV.

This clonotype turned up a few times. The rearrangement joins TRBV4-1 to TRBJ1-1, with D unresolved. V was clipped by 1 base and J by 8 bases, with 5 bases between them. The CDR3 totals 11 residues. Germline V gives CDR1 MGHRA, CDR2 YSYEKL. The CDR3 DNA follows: TGCGCCAGCAGCCAAGCCGACGAAGCTTTCTTT. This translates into CASSQADEAFF.

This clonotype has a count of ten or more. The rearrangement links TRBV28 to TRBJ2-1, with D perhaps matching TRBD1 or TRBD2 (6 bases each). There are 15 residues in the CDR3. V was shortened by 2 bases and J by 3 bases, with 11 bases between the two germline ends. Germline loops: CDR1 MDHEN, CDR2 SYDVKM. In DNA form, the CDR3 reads TGTGCCAGCAGTTTACGGGGGCTCGGCTACAATGAGCAGTTCTTC. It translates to CASSLRGLGYNEQFF.

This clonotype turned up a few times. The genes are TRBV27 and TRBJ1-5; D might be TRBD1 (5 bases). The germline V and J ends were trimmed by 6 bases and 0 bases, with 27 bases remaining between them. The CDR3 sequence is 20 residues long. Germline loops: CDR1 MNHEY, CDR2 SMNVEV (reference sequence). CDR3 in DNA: TGTGCCAGCAGGCCTGGGTTCCCCAGACAGCCTTTTTATAGCAATCAGCCCCAGCATTTT. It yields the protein CASRPGFPRQPFYSNQPQHF.

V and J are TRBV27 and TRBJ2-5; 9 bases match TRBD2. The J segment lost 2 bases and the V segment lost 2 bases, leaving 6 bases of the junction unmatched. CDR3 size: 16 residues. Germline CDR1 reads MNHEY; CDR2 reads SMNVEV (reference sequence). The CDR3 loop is CASSLIGGRAQETQYF. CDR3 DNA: TGTGCCAGCAGTTTAATAGGCGGGAGGGCTCAAGAGACCCAGTACTTC.

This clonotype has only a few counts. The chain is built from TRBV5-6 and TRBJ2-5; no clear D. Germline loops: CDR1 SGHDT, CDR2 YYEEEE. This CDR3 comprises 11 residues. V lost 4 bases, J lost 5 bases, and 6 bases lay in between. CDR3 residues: CASSVYETQYF. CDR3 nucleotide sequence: TGTGCCAGCAGCGTTTACGAGACCCAGTACTTC.

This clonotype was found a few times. CDR3 sequence (DNA): TGTGCCAGCAGCATCGCAGGGGGAGCCTACGAGCAGTACTTC. Residues: CASSIAGGAYEQYF. This chain connects TRBV6-6 to TRBJ2-7; the match to TRBD1 covers 7 bases. The V gene end was trimmed by 6 bases and the J gene end by 2 bases; junction bases not matched to a gene: 7. The CDR3 length is 14 residues. Germline values: CDR1 MNHNY, CDR2 SVGAGI (reference sequence).

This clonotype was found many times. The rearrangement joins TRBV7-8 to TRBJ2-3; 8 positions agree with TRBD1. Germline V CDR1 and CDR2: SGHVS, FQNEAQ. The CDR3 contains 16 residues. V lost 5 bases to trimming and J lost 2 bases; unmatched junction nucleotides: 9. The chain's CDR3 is CASSHSGQGVTDTQYF. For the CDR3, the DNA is TGTGCCAGCAGCCATAGTGGACAGGGAGTCACAGATACGCAGTATTTT.

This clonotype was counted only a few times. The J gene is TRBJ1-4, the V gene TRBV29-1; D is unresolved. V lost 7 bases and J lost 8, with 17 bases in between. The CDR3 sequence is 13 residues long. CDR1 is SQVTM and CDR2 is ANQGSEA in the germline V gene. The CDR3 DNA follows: TGCAGCGCCAAAAAAGGAACGGGGGAAAAACTGTTTTTT. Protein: CSAKKGTGEKLFF.

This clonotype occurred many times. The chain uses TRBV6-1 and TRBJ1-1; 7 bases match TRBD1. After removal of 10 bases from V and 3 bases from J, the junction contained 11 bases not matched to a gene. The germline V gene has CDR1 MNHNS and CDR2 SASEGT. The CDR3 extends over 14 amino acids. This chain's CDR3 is CATSHTGADTEAFF. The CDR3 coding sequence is TGTGCCACCTCACACACAGGGGCCGACACTGAAGCTTTCTTT.

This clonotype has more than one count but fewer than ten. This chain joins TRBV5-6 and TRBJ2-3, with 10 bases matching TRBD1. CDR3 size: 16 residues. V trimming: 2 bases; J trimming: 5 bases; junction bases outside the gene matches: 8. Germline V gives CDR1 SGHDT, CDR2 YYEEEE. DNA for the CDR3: TGTGCCAGCAGCTTACCTGGACAGGGGGAGGAAGATACGCAGTATTTT. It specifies CASSLPGQGEEDTQYF.

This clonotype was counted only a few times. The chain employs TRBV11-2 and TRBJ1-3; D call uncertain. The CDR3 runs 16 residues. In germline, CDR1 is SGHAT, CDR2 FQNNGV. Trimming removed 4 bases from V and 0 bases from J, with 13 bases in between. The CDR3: CASSWGLVSSGNTIYF. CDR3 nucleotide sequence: TGTGCCAGCAGCTGGGGTCTTGTTAGCTCTGGAAACACCATATATTTT. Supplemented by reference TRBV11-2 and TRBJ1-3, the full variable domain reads EAGVAQSPRYKIIEKRQSVAFWCNPISGHATLYWYQQILGQGPKLLIQFQNNGVVDDSQLPKDRFSAERLKGVDSTLKIQPAKLEDSAVYLCASSWGLVSSGNTIYFGEGSWLTVV.